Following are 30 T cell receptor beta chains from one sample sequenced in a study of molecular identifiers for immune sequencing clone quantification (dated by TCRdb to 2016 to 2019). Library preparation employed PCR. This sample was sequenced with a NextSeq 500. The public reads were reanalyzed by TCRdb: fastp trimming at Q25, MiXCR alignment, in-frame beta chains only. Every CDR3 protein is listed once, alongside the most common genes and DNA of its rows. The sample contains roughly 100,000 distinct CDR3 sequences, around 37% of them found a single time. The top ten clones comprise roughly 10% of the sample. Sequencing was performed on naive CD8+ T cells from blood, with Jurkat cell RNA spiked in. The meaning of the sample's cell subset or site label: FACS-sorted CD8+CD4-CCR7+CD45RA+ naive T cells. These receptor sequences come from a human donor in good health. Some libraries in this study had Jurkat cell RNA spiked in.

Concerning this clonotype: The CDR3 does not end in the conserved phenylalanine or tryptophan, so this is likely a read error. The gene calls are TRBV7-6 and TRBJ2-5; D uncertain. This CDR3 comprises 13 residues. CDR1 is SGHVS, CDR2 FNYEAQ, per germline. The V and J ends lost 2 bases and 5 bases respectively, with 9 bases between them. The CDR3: CASSLWHGETQYI. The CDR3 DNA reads TGTGCCAGCAGCTTATGGCACGGCGAGACCCAGTACATC.

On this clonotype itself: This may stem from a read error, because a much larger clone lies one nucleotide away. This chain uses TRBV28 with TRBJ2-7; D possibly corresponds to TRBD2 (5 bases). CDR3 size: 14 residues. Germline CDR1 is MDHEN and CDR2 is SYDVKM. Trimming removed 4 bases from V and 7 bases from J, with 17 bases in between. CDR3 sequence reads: CASSSPGWVGEQYF. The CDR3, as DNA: TGTGCCAGCAGTTCCCCGGGGTGGGTGGGAGAGCAGTACTTC.

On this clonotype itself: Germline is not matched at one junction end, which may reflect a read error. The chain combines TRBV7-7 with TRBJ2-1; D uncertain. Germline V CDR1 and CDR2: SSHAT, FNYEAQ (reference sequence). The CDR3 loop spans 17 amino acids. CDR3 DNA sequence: TGTGCTAGCAGCCCGACCAGGAGAACCGGACCCTACAATGAGCAGTTCTTC. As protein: CASSPTRRTGPYNEQFF.

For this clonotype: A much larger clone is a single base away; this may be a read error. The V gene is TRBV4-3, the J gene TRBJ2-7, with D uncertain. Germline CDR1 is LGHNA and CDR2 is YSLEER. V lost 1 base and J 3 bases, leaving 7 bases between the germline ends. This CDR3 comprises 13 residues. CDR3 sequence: CASSQGTCYEQYF. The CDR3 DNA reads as TGCGCCAGCAGCCAAGGAACATGCTACGAGCAGTACTTC.

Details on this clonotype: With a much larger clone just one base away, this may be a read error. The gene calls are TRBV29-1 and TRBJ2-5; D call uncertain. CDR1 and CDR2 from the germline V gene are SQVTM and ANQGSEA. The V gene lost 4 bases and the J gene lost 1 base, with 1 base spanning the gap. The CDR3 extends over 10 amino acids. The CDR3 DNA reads TGCAGCGTTGCCCAAGAGACCCAGTACTTC. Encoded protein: CSVAQETQYF.

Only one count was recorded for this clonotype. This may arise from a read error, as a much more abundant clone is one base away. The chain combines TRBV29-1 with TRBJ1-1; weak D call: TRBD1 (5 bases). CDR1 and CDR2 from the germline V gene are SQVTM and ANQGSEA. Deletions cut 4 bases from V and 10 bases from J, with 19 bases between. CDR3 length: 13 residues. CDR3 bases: TGCAGCGTTGTTATAGGGGCCGGCCCTGCAGCTTTCTTT. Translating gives CSVVIGAGPAAFF.

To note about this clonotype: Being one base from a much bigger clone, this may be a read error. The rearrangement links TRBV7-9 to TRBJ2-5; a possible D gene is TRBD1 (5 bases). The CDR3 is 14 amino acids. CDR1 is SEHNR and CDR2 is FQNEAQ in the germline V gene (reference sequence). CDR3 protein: CASSLGQTQETRYF. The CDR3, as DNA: TGTGCCAGCAGCTTAGGACAGACACAAGAGACCCGGTACTTC. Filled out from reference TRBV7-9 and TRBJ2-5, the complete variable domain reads DTGVSQNPRHKITKRGQNVTFRCDPISEHNRLYWYRQTLGQGPEFLTYFQNEAQLEKSRLLSDRFSAERPKGSFSTLEIQRTEQGDSAMYLCASSLGQTQETRYFGPGTRLLVL.

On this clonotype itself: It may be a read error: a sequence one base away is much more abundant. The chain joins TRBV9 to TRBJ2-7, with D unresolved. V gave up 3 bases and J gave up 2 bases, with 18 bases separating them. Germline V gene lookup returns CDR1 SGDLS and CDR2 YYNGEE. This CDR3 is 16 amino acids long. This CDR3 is CASSETFHSQAYEQYF. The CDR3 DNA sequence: TGTGCCAGCAGCGAAACTTTTCACAGCCAGGCCTACGAGCAGTACTTC.

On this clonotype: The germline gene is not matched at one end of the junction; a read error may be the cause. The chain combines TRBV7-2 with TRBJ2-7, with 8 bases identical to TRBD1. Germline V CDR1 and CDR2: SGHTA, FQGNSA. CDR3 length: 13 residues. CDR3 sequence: CAGSPWDRNEQYF. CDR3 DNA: TGTGCCGGCAGCCCTTGGGACAGGAACGAGCAGTACTTC.

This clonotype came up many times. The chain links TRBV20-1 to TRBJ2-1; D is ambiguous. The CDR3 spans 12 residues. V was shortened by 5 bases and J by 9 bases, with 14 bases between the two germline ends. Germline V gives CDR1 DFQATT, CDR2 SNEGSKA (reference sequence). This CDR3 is CSAHLVVGEQFF. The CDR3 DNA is TGCAGTGCTCACCTCGTGGTGGGTGAGCAGTTCTTC.

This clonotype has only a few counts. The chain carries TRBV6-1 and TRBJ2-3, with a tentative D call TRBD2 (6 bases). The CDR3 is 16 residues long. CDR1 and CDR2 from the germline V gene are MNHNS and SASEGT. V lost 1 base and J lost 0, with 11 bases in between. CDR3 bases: TGTGCCAGCAGTGAAGTATGGAGGGCCAGCACAGATACGCAGTATTTT. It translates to CASSEVWRASTDTQYF.

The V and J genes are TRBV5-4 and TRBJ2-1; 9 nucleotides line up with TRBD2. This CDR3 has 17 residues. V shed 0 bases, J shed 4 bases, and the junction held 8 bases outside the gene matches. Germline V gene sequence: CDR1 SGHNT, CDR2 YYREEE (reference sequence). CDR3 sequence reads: CASSLVPTSGTYNEQFF. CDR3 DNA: TGTGCCAGCAGCTTGGTTCCGACTAGCGGAACTTACAATGAGCAGTTCTTC.

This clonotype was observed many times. The CDR3 nucleotides are TGCAGCGTTCGGGACCTAAACACCGGGGAGCTGTTTTTT. This encodes CSVRDLNTGELFF. The gene calls are TRBV29-1 and TRBJ2-2, with D tentatively TRBD1 or TRBD2 (5 bases each). The CDR3 sequence is 13 residues long. The V gene lost 5 bases and the J gene lost 2 bases, with 9 bases spanning the gap. Per the germline V gene, CDR1 is SQVTM and CDR2 is ANQGSEA.

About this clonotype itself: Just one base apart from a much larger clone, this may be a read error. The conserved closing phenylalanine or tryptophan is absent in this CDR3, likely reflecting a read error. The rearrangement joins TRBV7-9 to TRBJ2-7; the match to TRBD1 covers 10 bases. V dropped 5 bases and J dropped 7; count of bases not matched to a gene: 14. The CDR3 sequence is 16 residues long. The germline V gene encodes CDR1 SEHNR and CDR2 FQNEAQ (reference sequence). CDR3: CASSPAYGTGAEEQYI. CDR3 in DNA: TGTGCCAGCAGCCCCGCTTACGGGACAGGGGCAGAAGAGCAGTACATC.

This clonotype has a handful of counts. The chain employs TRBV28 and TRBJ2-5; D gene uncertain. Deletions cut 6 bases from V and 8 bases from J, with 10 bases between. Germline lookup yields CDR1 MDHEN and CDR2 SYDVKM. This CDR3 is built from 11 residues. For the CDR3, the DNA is TGTGCCAGCAGGACTCCCACCACCCAGTACTTC. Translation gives CASRTPTTQYF.

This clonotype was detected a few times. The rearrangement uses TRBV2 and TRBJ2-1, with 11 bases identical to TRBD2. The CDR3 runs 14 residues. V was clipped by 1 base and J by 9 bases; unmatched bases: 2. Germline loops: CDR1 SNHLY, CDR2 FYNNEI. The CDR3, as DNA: TGTGCCAGCAGTGAAGGACTAGCGGGACGTGAGCAGTTCTTC. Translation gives CASSEGLAGREQFF.

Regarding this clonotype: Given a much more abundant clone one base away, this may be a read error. The CDR3 bases are TGTGCCAGCAGTCATGGACAGATGAACACTGAAGCTTACTTT. It codes for CASSHGQMNTEAYF. The rearrangement links TRBV12-3 or TRBV12-4 to TRBJ1-1, with D possibly matching TRBD1 (6 bases). The CDR3 totals 14 residues.

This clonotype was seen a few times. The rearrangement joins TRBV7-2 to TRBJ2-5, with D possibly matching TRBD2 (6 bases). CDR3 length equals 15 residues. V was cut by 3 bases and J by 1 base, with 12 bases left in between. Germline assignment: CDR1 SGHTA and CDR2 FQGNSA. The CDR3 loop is CASSFGGMPQETQYF. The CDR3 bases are TGTGCCAGCAGCTTCGGCGGGATGCCCCAAGAGACCCAGTACTTC. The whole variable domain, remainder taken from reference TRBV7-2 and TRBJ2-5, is GAGVSQSPSNKVTEKGKDVELRCDPISGHTALYWYRQSLGQGLEFLIYFQGNSAPDKSGLPSDRFSAERTGGSVSTLTIQRTQQEDSAVYLCASSFGGMPQETQYFGPGTRLLVL.

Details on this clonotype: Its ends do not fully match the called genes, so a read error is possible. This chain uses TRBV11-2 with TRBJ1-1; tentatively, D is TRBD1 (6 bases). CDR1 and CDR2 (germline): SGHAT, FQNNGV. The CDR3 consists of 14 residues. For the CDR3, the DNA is TGTGCCAGCAGCTTAGGAGAATGGGACACTGAAGCTATCTTT. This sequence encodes CASSLGEWDTEAIF.

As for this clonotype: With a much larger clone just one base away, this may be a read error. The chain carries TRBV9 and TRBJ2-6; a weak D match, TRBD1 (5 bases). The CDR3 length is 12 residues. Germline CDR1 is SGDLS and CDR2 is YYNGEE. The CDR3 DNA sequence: TGTGCCAGCGTCTCTGGGGCCAACGTCCTGTCTTTC. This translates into CASVSGANVLSF. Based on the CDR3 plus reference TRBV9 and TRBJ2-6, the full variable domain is DSGVTQTPKHLITATGQRVTLRCSPRSGDLSVYWYQQSLDQGLQFLIQYYNGEERAKGNILERFSAQQFPDLHSELNLSSLELGDSALYFCASVSGANVLSFGAGSRLTVL.

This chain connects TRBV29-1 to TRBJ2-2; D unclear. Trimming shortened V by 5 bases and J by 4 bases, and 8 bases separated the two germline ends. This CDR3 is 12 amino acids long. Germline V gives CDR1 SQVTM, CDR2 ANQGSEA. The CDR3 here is CSVHRTTGELFF. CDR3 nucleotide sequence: TGCAGCGTTCACAGAACCACCGGGGAGCTGTTTTTT.

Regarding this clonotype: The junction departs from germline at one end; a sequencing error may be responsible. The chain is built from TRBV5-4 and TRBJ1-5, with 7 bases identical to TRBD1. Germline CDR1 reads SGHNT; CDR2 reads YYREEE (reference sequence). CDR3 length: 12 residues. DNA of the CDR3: TGTGCCAGCAGTTTGGACAGGCAGCCCCAGCATTTT. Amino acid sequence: CASSLDRQPQHF.

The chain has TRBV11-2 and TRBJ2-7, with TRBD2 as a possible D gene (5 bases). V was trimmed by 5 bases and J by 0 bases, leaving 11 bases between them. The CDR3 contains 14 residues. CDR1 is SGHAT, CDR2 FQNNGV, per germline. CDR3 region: CASSPGVGSYEQYF. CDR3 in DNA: TGTGCCAGCAGCCCCGGGGTAGGCTCCTACGAGCAGTACTTC.

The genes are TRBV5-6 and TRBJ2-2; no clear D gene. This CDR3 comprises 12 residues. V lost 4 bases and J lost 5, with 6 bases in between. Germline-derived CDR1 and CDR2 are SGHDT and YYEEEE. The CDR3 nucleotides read TGTGCCAGCAGCCCGTTGACCGGGGAGCTGTTTTTT. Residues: CASSPLTGELFF.

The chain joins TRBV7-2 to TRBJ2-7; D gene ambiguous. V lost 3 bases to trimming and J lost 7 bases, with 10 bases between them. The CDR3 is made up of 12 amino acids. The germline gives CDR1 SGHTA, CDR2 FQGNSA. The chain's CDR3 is CASSFGTLEQYF. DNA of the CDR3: TGTGCCAGCAGCTTCGGCACCTTGGAGCAGTACTTC.

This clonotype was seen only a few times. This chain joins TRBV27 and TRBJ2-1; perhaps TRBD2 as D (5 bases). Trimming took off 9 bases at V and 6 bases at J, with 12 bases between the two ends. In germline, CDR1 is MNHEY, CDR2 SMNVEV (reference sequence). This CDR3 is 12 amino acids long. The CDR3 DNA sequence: TGTGCCAGTCGGACCGGGGTCAATGAGCAGTTCTTC. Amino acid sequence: CASRTGVNEQFF.

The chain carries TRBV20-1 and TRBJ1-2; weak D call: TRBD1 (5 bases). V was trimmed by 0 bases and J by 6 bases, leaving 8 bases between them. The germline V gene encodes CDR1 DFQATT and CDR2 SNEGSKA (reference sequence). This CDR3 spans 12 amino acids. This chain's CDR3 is CSARDRGNGYTF. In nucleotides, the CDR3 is TGCAGTGCTAGAGATAGGGGAAATGGCTACACCTTC.

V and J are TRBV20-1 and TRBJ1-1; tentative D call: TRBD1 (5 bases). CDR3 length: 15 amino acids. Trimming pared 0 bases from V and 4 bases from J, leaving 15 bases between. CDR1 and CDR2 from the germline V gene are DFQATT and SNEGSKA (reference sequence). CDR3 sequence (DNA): TGCAGTGCTAGAGATCTACAGGTTGGGGGCACTGAAGCTTTCTTT. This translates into CSARDLQVGGTEAFF.

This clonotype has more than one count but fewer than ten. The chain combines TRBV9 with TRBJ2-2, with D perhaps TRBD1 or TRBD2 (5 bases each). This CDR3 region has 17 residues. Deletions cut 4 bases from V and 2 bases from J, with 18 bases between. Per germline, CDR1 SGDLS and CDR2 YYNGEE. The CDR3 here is CASSPTGQGPNTGELFF. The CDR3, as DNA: TGTGCCAGCAGCCCAACCGGCCAGGGACCTAACACCGGGGAGCTGTTTTTT.

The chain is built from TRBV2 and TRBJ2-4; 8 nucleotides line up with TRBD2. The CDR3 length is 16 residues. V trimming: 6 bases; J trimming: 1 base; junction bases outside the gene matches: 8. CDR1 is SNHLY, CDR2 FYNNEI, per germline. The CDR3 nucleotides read TGTGCCAGCAGCCCCAGGTCTAGCGGGGCCAAAAACATTCAGTACTTC. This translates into CASSPRSSGAKNIQYF.